Listed below are T cell receptor beta chains from one sample, sequenced in a study of cytomegalovirus exposure and HLA in healthy donors. The table came from immunoSEQ multiplex PCR; TCRdb's copy has only in-frame clones and leaves some out. The sample contains 100,000 or so clones, roughly 13% of which appear only once. Sequences were obtained from PBMCs. These receptors originate from a middle-aged man in good health and CMV-seropositive. CDR3s include the opening cysteine and the closing phenylalanine or tryptophan. The D gene is left open where the match is weak. Some rows mark clone size as missing; the rest say once, few, many or name a class of expanded clone.

J	D	V	size	CDR3	DNA
TRBJ2-4	TRBD2	TRBV6-1	NA	CASSGTSGAKNIQYF	TGTGCCAGCAGTGGGACTAGCGGAGCCAAAAACATTCAGTACTTC
TRBJ2-1	TRBD1	TRBV6-6	NA	CASRRQGAEDEQFF	TGTGCCAGTCGTCGTCAGGGGGCTGAAGATGAGCAGTTCTTC
TRBJ2-2	NA	TRBV14	NA	CASSRLANTGELFF	TGTGCCAGCAGCCGGTTAGCGAACACCGGGGAGCTGTTTTTT
TRBJ1-5	NA	TRBV10-3	few	CAIGQQSTSNQPQHF	TGTGCCATCGGGCAGCAGTCCACTAGCAATCAGCCCCAGCATTTT
TRBJ1-2	NA	TRBV6-1	few	CASSDHQGLENGYTF	TGTGCCAGCAGTGACCACCAGGGGTTAGAAAATGGCTACACCTTC
TRBJ2-7	TRBD1	TRBV27	NA	CASRSGQGLYEQYF	TGTGCCAGCAGGTCCGGACAGGGTTTGTACGAGCAGTACTTC
TRBJ1-4	TRBD1	TRBV30	NA	CAWSPYRGVALNEKLFF	TGTGCCTGGAGTCCTTACAGGGGGGTCGCCCTTAATGAAAAACTGTTTTTT
TRBJ2-7	NA	TRBV6-1	few	CASSRTWREQYF	TGTGCCAGCAGTAGAACATGGAGGGAGCAGTACTTC
TRBJ2-2	TRBD2	TRBV4-2	few	CASSQELAGEPGELFF	TGTGCCAGCAGCCAAGAACTAGCGGGGGAACCCGGGGAGCTGTTTTTT
TRBJ2-5	NA	TRBV9	few	CASSATLKGVQGTQYF	TGTGCCAGCAGCGCTACTCTGAAGGGGGTTCAAGGGACCCAGTACTTC
TRBJ2-2	NA	TRBV4-3	once	CASSQGQGVGGELFF	TGCGCCAGCAGCCAAGGCCAAGGGGTGGGCGGGGAGCTGTTTTTT
TRBJ2-3	NA	TRBV5-6	few	CASSFLARDTDTQYF	TGTGCCAGCAGCTTCTTAGCCAGGGACACAGATACGCAGTATTTT
TRBJ2-1	TRBD2	TRBV7-7	NA	CASSLAPGRADEQFF	TGTGCTAGCAGCTTAGCGCCCGGGAGGGCCGATGAGCAGTTCTTC
TRBJ2-2	TRBD1	TRBV7-7	NA	CASSRTGPGELFF	TGTGCTAGCAGCCGGACAGGTCCCGGGGAGCTGTTTTTT
TRBJ1-4	NA	TRBV6-5	NA	CASSPGVGNEKLFF	TGTGCCAGCAGTCCAGGGGTCGGTAATGAAAAACTGTTTTTT
TRBJ2-4	NA	TRBV9	few	CASSVGLAKNIQYF	TGTGCCAGCAGCGTAGGACTAGCCAAAAACATTCAGTACTTC
TRBJ2-2	TRBD1	TRBV5-6	few	CASSLTGGLNRGTGELFF	TGTGCCAGCAGCTTGACCGGAGGCCTCAACAGGGGCACCGGGGAGCTGTTTTTT
TRBJ2-7	TRBD2	TRBV28	NA	CASTLSGGRYEQYF	TGTGCCAGCACCCTATCGGGGGGGAGGTACGAGCAGTACTTC
TRBJ2-3	TRBD2	TRBV10-3	NA	CAARLAGGDTQYF	TGTGCCGCAAGACTAGCGGGAGGAGATACGCAGTATTTT
TRBJ2-1	NA	TRBV10-2	NA	CASSELGLNEQFF	TGCGCCAGCAGTGAATTGGGCTTAAATGAGCAGTTCTTC
TRBJ2-4	NA	TRBV6-6	NA	CASSPGQGNIQYF	TGTGCCAGCAGCCCGGGACAAGGAAACATTCAGTACTTC
TRBJ2-3	NA	TRBV7-9	NA	CARLNTSWHTDTQYF	TGTGCCAGGTTAAACACTAGCTGGCACACAGATACGCAGTATTTT
TRBJ2-7	TRBD1	TRBV7-6	NA	CASSLESRGPYEQYF	TGTGCCAGCAGCTTAGAGAGCAGGGGGCCCTACGAGCAGTACTTC
TRBJ1-1	TRBD1	TRBV6-6	few	CASSPGQGQGNTEAFF	TGTGCCAGCAGTCCCGGACAGGGCCAGGGGAACACTGAAGCTTTCTTT
TRBJ1-5	NA	TRBV18	few	CASSPEEGNQPQHF	TGTGCCAGCTCACCGGAGGAAGGCAATCAGCCCCAGCATTTT